The 26 T cell receptor beta chains given below trace back to one sample, sequenced in a study of T cells in Graves' hyperthyroidism and ophthalmopathy (dated by TCRdb to the late 2010s). The library was generated by multiplex PCR. Sequencing relied on an Illumina HiSeq 2000. The TCR beta CDR3 regions were amplified from RNA transcripts. For the first round of RT-PCR on the TCR CDR3, the HTBI primer set was used together with the Qiagen OneStep RT-PCR kit. In-frame beta chains were kept once TCRdb had trimmed the public reads at Q25 with fastp and called clones with MiXCR. When rows share a CDR3 protein, they turn into one entry using the most common DNA and genes. The sample table records about 330,000 distinct CDR3 sequences; roughly an eighth of these occur just once. About 37% of the sample goes to the ten largest clones. The specimen was blood. All receptors come from a woman between 40 and 55 years old with Graves' ophthalmopathy.

This clonotype was observed a handful of times. The chain combines TRBV27 with TRBJ2-7; D assignment may be TRBD1 or TRBD2 (5 bases each). Between the trimmed V and J ends, which lost 1 base and 6 bases, there was a span of 10 bases. CDR1 and CDR2 (germline): MNHEY, SMNVEV (reference sequence). The CDR3 totals 13 residues. CDR3 in amino acids: CASSLFWGTEQYF. The CDR3 DNA follows: TGTGCCAGCAGTTTATTTTGGGGGACCGAGCAGTACTTC.

The sample holds many counts of this clonotype. The rearrangement links TRBV3-1 to TRBJ1-1; D is unclear. Trimming shortened V by 0 bases and J by 11 bases, and 13 bases separated the two germline ends. CDR3 length equals 13 residues. Per the germline V gene, CDR1 is LGHDT and CDR2 is YNNKEL (reference sequence). CDR3 DNA sequence: TGTGCCAGCAGCCAAGATATAGGAGTTTTGGCTTTCTTT. It specifies CASSQDIGVLAFF.

This clonotype showed up many times. This sequence joins TRBV11-3 and TRBJ2-5, with D possibly being TRBD2 (5 bases). V was pared by 5 bases and J by 3 bases, with 16 bases between. CDR3 size: 15 residues. The V gene's germline CDR1 is SGHNT and CDR2 YENEEA. The CDR3: CASSPGHMGEETQYF. The CDR3 coding sequence is TGTGCCAGCAGCCCAGGTCATATGGGAGAAGAGACCCAGTACTTC.

This clonotype was observed many times. This chain joins TRBV19 and TRBJ2-3, with unresolved D. Germline-derived CDR1 and CDR2 are LNHDA and SQIVND (reference sequence). Trimming stripped 5 bases from V and 5 bases from J, with 11 bases between. The CDR3 spans 13 residues. Here the CDR3 DNA reads TGTGCCAGTAGTCCCTCAAGGGTAGATACGCAGTATTTT. It translates to CASSPSRVDTQYF.

This chain's CDR3 is CASSPLQVRPGEQYF. Here the CDR3 DNA reads TGTGCCAGCAGCCCGCTACAGGTCCGGCCGGGGGAGCAGTACTTC. The gene calls are TRBV7-9 and TRBJ2-7, with D perhaps given as TRBD1 or TRBD2 (5 bases each). Germline-derived CDR1 and CDR2 are SEHNR and FQNEAQ (reference sequence). This CDR3 is 15 amino acids long. V was pared by 5 bases and J by 7 bases, with 21 bases between.

This clonotype was counted between two and nine times. A read error may produce the germline difference seen at one junction end. The chain has TRBV10-3 and TRBJ2-3, with a tentative D call TRBD2 (6 bases). Germline V CDR1 and CDR2: ENHRY, SYGVKD. This CDR3 has 13 residues. The CDR3 spells CAIGETSSDTQYF. CDR3 coding DNA: TGTGCCATCGGTGAGACTAGTTCAGATACGCAGTATTTT.

This clonotype was picked up many times. The chain employs TRBV7-2 and TRBJ1-2; no reliable D call. The V end lost 5 bases, the J end lost 0 bases, and 7 bases lay between the germline ends. CDR1 is SGHTA and CDR2 is FQGNSA in the germline V gene. The CDR3 extends over 13 amino acids. CDR3 protein: CASSLLTNYGYTF. The DNA for the CDR3 is TGTGCCAGCAGCCTGCTAACTAACTATGGCTACACCTTC.

The V call is TRBV2, the J call TRBJ2-3; 8 nucleotides line up with TRBD2. The trim removed 5 bases at V and 1 base at J, leaving 5 bases unmatched. CDR3 length equals 15 residues. The V gene's germline CDR1 is SNHLY and CDR2 FYNNEI. CDR3 residues: CASSFGSGGTDTQYF. CDR3 coding DNA: TGTGCCAGCAGTTTCGGTAGCGGGGGCACAGATACGCAGTATTTT.

This clonotype came up many times. V gene TRBV5-5 combines with J gene TRBJ2-5; 7 positions match TRBD1. V lost 4 bases, J lost 4 bases, and 4 bases stayed unmatched. Germline CDR1 and CDR2: SGHKS and YYEKEE (reference sequence). This CDR3 spans 13 amino acids. The chain's CDR3 is CASSDYRGETQYF. The CDR3 coding sequence is TGTGCCAGCAGCGACTACAGGGGAGAGACCCAGTACTTC.

There are a few counts of this clonotype. The chain couples TRBV28 to TRBJ2-7, with D possibly called TRBD1 or TRBD2 (5 bases each). CDR1 and CDR2 (germline): MDHEN, SYDVKM. V was cut by 10 bases and J by 2 bases, with 21 bases left in between. The CDR3 has 15 residues. The CDR3 DNA reads as TGTGCCACCTCTCCCGGGACGTCCAAGACCTACGAGCAGTACTTC. Encoded protein: CATSPGTSKTYEQYF.

CDR3: CASSLRGTAAGNTIYF. The CDR3 DNA follows: TGTGCCAGCAGTTTACGCGGGACGGCTGCTGGAAACACCATATATTTT. This rearrangement joins TRBV27 to TRBJ1-3; tentative D call: TRBD1 (5 bases). In germline, CDR1 is MNHEY, CDR2 SMNVEV (reference sequence). The CDR3 is made up of 16 amino acids. Trimming took 2 bases from V and 2 from J, leaving 13 bases between them.

The table lists this clonotype with many counts. The V and J genes are TRBV2 and TRBJ2-7; tentative D call: TRBD1 (5 bases). The CDR3 sequence is 14 residues long. The germline CDR1 and CDR2 sequences are SNHLY and FYNNEI. Deletions cut 11 bases from V and 2 bases from J, with 19 bases between. CDR3 DNA: TGTGCCCGACATTTGGGCAGGGCCGCCTACGAGCAGTACTTC. Protein sequence: CARHLGRAAYEQYF. Filled out from reference TRBV2 and TRBJ2-7, the complete variable domain reads EPEVTQTPSHQVTQMGQEVILRCVPISNHLYFYWYRQILGQKVEFLVSFYNNEISEKSEIFDDQFSVERPDGSNFTLKIRSTKLEDSAMYFCARHLGRAAYEQYFGPGTRLTVT.

The V call is TRBV7-2, the J call TRBJ2-3; D is uncertain. This CDR3 comprises 14 residues. V lost 4 bases and J 0 bases, leaving 8 bases between the germline ends. The germline V gene has CDR1 SGHTA and CDR2 FQGNSA. CDR3 in amino acids: CASSWPGSTDTQYF. The CDR3 DNA reads as TGTGCCAGCAGCTGGCCCGGGAGCACAGATACGCAGTATTTT. The entire variable domain, with the rest obtained from reference TRBV7-2 and TRBJ2-3, is as follows: GAGVSQSPSNKVTEKGKDVELRCDPISGHTALYWYRQSLGQGLEFLIYFQGNSAPDKSGLPSDRFSAERTGGSVSTLTIQRTQQEDSAVYLCASSWPGSTDTQYFGPGTRLTVL.

This clonotype was counted at least ten times. The chain uses TRBV7-9 and TRBJ1-1; no clear D gene. CDR1 is SEHNR, CDR2 FQNEAQ, per germline (reference sequence). CDR3 length: 12 residues. The V gene lost 3 bases and the J gene lost 12 bases, with 14 bases spanning the gap. This chain's CDR3 is CASSLGPRTTFF. For the CDR3, the DNA is TGTGCCAGCAGCTTGGGTCCCCGGACGACTTTCTTT.

The table lists this clonotype with a few counts. The chain recombines TRBV20-1 with TRBJ2-7; the match to TRBD1 covers 8 bases. Germline values: CDR1 DFQATT, CDR2 SNEGSKA (reference sequence). The CDR3 has 12 residues. V lost 5 bases, J lost 7 bases, and 7 bases stayed unmatched. CDR3 nucleotides: TGCAGTGCTTACCGGACAGGGCGGGAGCAGTACTTC. Translated, it gives CSAYRTGREQYF.

This clonotype occurred many times. This rearrangement joins TRBV28 to TRBJ1-6, with a possible D match to TRBD1 (5 bases). The germline V gene has CDR1 MDHEN and CDR2 SYDVKM. With 7 bases removed from V and 7 bases from J, the gap between germline ends came to 11 bases. This CDR3 spans 13 amino acids. CDR3 DNA: TGTGCCAGCATCCGGACACGGAATTCACCCCTCCACTTT. It translates to CASIRTRNSPLHF.

This clonotype was observed many times. This chain links TRBV12-3 or TRBV12-4 with TRBJ1-5; D remains ambiguous. This CDR3 contains 14 residues. Trimming shortened V by 7 bases and J by 0 bases, and 10 bases separated the two germline ends. This CDR3 is CASTYVGSNQPQHF. The CDR3, as DNA: TGTGCCAGCACCTACGTGGGTAGCAATCAGCCCCAGCATTTT.

In its sample, this clonotype was seen many times. V is TRBV28 and J is TRBJ2-4, with unresolved D. CDR1 MDHEN and CDR2 SYDVKM come from the germline V gene. The germline V and J ends were trimmed by 7 bases and 8 bases, with 12 bases remaining between them. The length of the CDR3 is 12 residues. In nucleotides, the CDR3 is TGTGCCAGCACCACTCCCAAGGACATTCAGTACTTC. Amino acids: CASTTPKDIQYF.

This clonotype appeared many times. The V gene is TRBV7-6, the J gene TRBJ2-7; D perhaps matches TRBD2 (6 bases). CDR3 length: 18 amino acids. Germline CDR1 SGHVS, CDR2 FNYEAQ. V was cut by 2 bases and J by 0 bases, with 20 bases left in between. CDR3 in DNA: TGTGCCAGCAGCTTATATCCCTTGCGGGACTCAACCTCCTACGAGCAGTACTTC. Protein product: CASSLYPLRDSTSYEQYF. Together with reference TRBV7-6 and TRBJ2-7, the CDR3 gives the full variable domain: GAGVSQSPRYKVTKRGQDVALRCDPISGHVSLYWYRQALGQGPEFLTYFNYEAQQDKSGLPNDRFSAERPEGSISTLTIQRTEQRDSAMYRCASSLYPLRDSTSYEQYFGPGTRLTVT.

This clonotype was seen many times. The chain couples TRBV14 to TRBJ2-5; D ambiguous. V was clipped by 1 base and J by 5 bases, with 2 bases between them. The CDR3 consists of 11 residues. CDR1 SGHDN and CDR2 FVKESK come from the germline V gene. The CDR3 region is CASSQVETQYF. Written as DNA, the CDR3 is TGTGCCAGCAGCCAAGTTGAGACCCAGTACTTC.

This rearrangement joins TRBV3-1 to TRBJ2-3; 9 bases are shared with TRBD2. Germline lookup yields CDR1 LGHDT and CDR2 YNNKEL (reference sequence). V lost 3 bases and J lost 0; bases outside the gene matches: 4. The CDR3 consists of 16 residues. The CDR3 DNA is TGTGCCAGCAGCCAGGCAGCGGGGGGAAGCACAGATACGCAGTATTTT. Amino acid sequence: CASSQAAGGSTDTQYF.

This clonotype showed up many times. The J gene is TRBJ1-1, the V gene TRBV5-1, with 10 bases lining up with TRBD1. From germline, CDR1 is SGHRS and CDR2 YFSETQ. This CDR3 spans 15 amino acids. V lost 4 bases to trimming and J lost 8 bases; unmatched junction nucleotides: 11. In nucleotides, the CDR3 is TGCGCCAGCAGCGCCTCGACAGGGGGCGGAACCGAAGCTTTCTTT. This translates into CASSASTGGGTEAFF.

The chain employs TRBV27 and TRBJ2-1; TRBD2 aligns across 11 bases. Germline V gene data show CDR1 as MNHEY and CDR2 as SMNVEV (reference sequence). V shed 3 bases, J shed 4 bases, and the junction held 14 bases outside the gene matches. The CDR3 is made up of 19 amino acids. The CDR3 region is CASSFVITLLAGEYNEQFF. The CDR3 DNA sequence: TGTGCCAGCAGTTTTGTCATAACCTTACTAGCGGGAGAGTACAATGAGCAGTTCTTC.

This clonotype occurred many times. This chain uses TRBV2 with TRBJ2-7; D may be TRBD1 (5 bases). V was clipped by 0 bases and J by 3 bases, with 15 bases between them. Germline V gene sequence: CDR1 SNHLY, CDR2 FYNNEI. The CDR3 contains 16 residues. CDR3 bases: TGTGCCAGCAGTGAAGCTCGGCGGCAGGGTCACTACGAGCAGTACTTC. Translation: CASSEARRQGHYEQYF.

For this clonotype: This could be a read error, since a much larger clone is one nucleotide away. The V and J genes are TRBV28 and TRBJ1-2; D remains unclear. Trimming removed 2 bases from V and 8 bases from J, with 15 bases in between. CDR3 length: 14 amino acids. Germline CDR1 reads MDHEN; CDR2 reads SYDVKM. CDR3 coding DNA: TGTGCCAGCAGTTTACACCTGGGCAAGGTGGGCTACACCTTC. This encodes CASSLHLGKVGYTF.

The chain is built from TRBV24-1 and TRBJ2-2; D may be TRBD2 (6 bases). The CDR3 consists of 15 residues. Germline V gives CDR1 KGHDR, CDR2 SFDVKD. Deletions cut 3 bases from V and 5 bases from J, with 12 bases between. CDR3 sequence: CATSDAAGRTGELFF. The CDR3 DNA is TGTGCCACCAGTGATGCCGCGGGGCGGACCGGGGAGCTGTTTTTT.